The 32 T cell receptor beta chains given below trace back to one sample, sequenced in a study of PD-1 blockade in classical Hodgkin lymphoma. Profiling relied on immunoSEQ multiplex PCR, and the TCRdb table lists in-frame clones only, not all of them. The sample holds 35,000 to 50,000 clones, around 75% seen once. Every one of the patients relapsed after autologous stem cell transplantation (brentuximab vedotin exposure was variable). The sequencing used peripheral blood mononuclear cells (PBMCs), collected at baseline. Receptors were obtained from a human donor with classical Hodgkin lymphoma.

The table lists this clone with a few counts. The chain employs TRBV2 and TRBJ1-2; D perhaps matches TRBD1 (5 bases). This CDR3 spans 13 amino acids. The V gene's germline CDR1 is SNHLY and CDR2 FYNNEI. V shed 4 bases and J shed 8 bases, with 14 bases lying between them. The CDR3 is CASSVSRVEGYTF. For the CDR3, the DNA is TGTGCCAGCAGTGTTAGCAGGGTTGAAGGCTACACCTTC.

The count of this clone is one. The rearrangement links TRBV27 to TRBJ1-2; a possible D gene is TRBD1 (5 bases). Germline lookup yields CDR1 MNHEY and CDR2 SMNVEV (reference sequence). V shed 0 bases and J shed 6 bases, with 14 bases lying between them. This CDR3 is 15 amino acids long. This CDR3 reads CASSLSAGGTDGYTF. For the CDR3, the DNA is TGTGCCAGCAGTTTATCAGCCGGGGGAACGGATGGCTACACCTTC.

The chain recombines TRBV6-4 with TRBJ2-3; D might be TRBD1 or TRBD2, each matching 7 bases. The V gene's germline CDR1 is MRHNA and CDR2 SNTAGT. The CDR3 totals 14 residues. V was pared by 4 bases and J by 3 bases, with 11 bases between. The CDR3 bases are TGTGCCAGCAGTGCGCAGGGGGGGACAGATACGCAGTATTTT. Protein product: CASSAQGGTDTQYF.

The V gene is TRBV6-6, the J gene TRBJ2-1, with TRBD2 identical over 11 bases. Germline CDR1 and CDR2: MNHNY and SVGAGI (reference sequence). The CDR3 consists of 16 residues. V shed 4 bases, J shed 0 bases, and the junction held 2 bases outside the gene matches. The CDR3 DNA reads TGTGCCAGCAGTTTAGCGGGAGGGAGCTCCTACAATGAGCAGTTCTTC. Translated, it gives CASSLAGGSSYNEQFF.

A single count supports this clone. This chain uses TRBV7-9 with TRBJ2-5; D is unresolved. The germline V gene has CDR1 SEHNR and CDR2 FQNEAQ (reference sequence). CDR3 size: 16 residues. Trimming took off 1 base at V and 1 base at J, with 13 bases between the two ends. CDR3 amino acids: CASSLGPPGRQETQYF. The CDR3 coding sequence is TGTGCCAGCAGCTTAGGGCCTCCCGGGCGCCAAGAGACCCAGTACTTC.

CDR3 region: CASSAGHTYEQYF. CDR3 sequence (DNA): TGTGCCAGCAGCGCGGGCCACACCTACGAGCAGTACTTC. The chain has TRBV9 and TRBJ2-7; the D is unclear. This CDR3 is built from 13 residues. The V gene lost 3 bases and the J gene lost 2 bases, with 9 bases spanning the gap. Germline CDR1 and CDR2: SGDLS and YYNGEE. Combining the CDR3 with reference TRBV9 and TRBJ2-7 gives the whole variable domain DSGVTQTPKHLITATGQRVTLRCSPRSGDLSVYWYQQSLDQGLQFLIQYYNGEERAKGNILERFSAQQFPDLHSELNLSSLELGDSALYFCASSAGHTYEQYFGPGTRLTVT.

J is TRBJ1-2 and V is TRBV6-6; tentatively, D is TRBD1 (5 bases). The CDR3 length is 13 residues. V was pared by 5 bases and J by 4 bases, with 11 bases between. Germline CDR1 is MNHNY and CDR2 is SVGAGI (reference sequence). The CDR3 DNA sequence: TGTGCCAGCAGTGGGGGACGGATCTATGGCTACACCTTC. Its protein is CASSGGRIYGYTF.

This chain connects TRBV9 to TRBJ2-2; D uncertain. The CDR3 contains 14 residues. Germline V CDR1 and CDR2: SGDLS, YYNGEE. The V end was cut by 0 bases, the J end by 4 bases, with 7 bases between. The CDR3 DNA reads TGTGCCAGCAGCGTAGGCAGGCTCACCGGGGAGCTGTTTTTT. Residues: CASSVGRLTGELFF.

The rearrangement joins TRBV28 to TRBJ2-1; D not resolved. Germline lookup yields CDR1 MDHEN and CDR2 SYDVKM. CDR3 length: 11 residues. The V and J ends lost 5 bases and 7 bases respectively, with 6 bases between them. CDR3 in amino acids: CASSPSNEQFF. The CDR3, as DNA: TGTGCCAGCAGTCCCTCTAATGAGCAGTTCTTC.

The rearrangement links TRBV6-6 to TRBJ1-1; unclear D gene. CDR1 and CDR2 (germline): MNHNY, SVGAGI (reference sequence). Trimming took off 6 bases at V and 4 bases at J, with 18 bases between the two ends. The CDR3 totals 15 residues. Here the CDR3 reads CASSYPSPSATEAFF. The CDR3 DNA sequence: TGTGCCAGCAGCTATCCAAGCCCCTCGGCCACTGAAGCTTTCTTT.

The V call is TRBV7-9, the J call TRBJ2-1, with TRBD2 identical over 8 bases. Germline loops: CDR1 SEHNR, CDR2 FQNEAQ (reference sequence). CDR3 length: 13 amino acids. Trimming removed 5 bases from V and 6 bases from J; junction bases left unmatched: 3. DNA for the CDR3: TGTGCCAGCAGCCACGGACTAGCCAATGAGCAGTTCTTC. Encoded protein: CASSHGLANEQFF.

The chain links TRBV5-1 to TRBJ1-1; 8 positions match TRBD1. Trimming took 3 bases from V and 5 from J; bases not matched to a gene: 9. Germline values: CDR1 SGHRS, CDR2 YFSETQ. This CDR3 is built from 15 residues. For the CDR3, the DNA is TGCGCCAGCAGCTCCAGGACAGGGCTGGAAACTGAAGCTTTCTTT. The encoded protein is CASSSRTGLETEAFF.

This clone was seen a single time. The chain is built from TRBV21-1 and TRBJ1-5. TRBV21-1 counts as a pseudogene. The CDR3 extends over 17 amino acids. CDR3 loop: CASSKGQKGPSNQPQHF. As DNA, the CDR3 is TGTGCCAGCAGCAAAGGACAAAAGGGACCGAGCAATCAGCCCCAGCATTTT.

This chain joins TRBV6-4 and TRBJ2-1; 11 bases match TRBD1. V trimming: 10 bases; J trimming: 3 bases; junction bases outside the gene matches: 11. Germline V gene lookup returns CDR1 MRHNA and CDR2 SNTAGT. CDR3 length: 16 residues. The chain's CDR3 is CATSRLGTGGYNEQFF. CDR3 in DNA: TGTGCCACCAGCAGGCTCGGGACAGGGGGCTACAATGAGCAGTTCTTC.

The rearrangement uses TRBV25-1 and TRBJ1-2; D is unclear. The V gene's germline CDR1 is MGHDK and CDR2 SYGVNS. The V end was cut by 4 bases, the J end by 2 bases, with 11 bases between. The CDR3 is made up of 14 amino acids. The CDR3: CASSGPGSNYGYTF. CDR3 coding DNA: TGTGCCAGCAGTGGTCCCGGGTCCAACTATGGCTACACCTTC.

This sequence joins TRBV27 and TRBJ2-1, with 12 bases fitting TRBD2. V lost 4 bases and J lost 4; bases outside the gene matches: 8. The CDR3 covers 17 residues. Germline V gives CDR1 MNHEY, CDR2 SMNVEV (reference sequence). The CDR3 DNA is TGTGCCAGCAGTTCGGGACTAGCGGGCGACCGTTACAATGAGCAGTTCTTC. Protein sequence: CASSSGLAGDRYNEQFF.

In this sample, this clone turned up many times. The chain carries TRBV14 and TRBJ1-2; no clear D gene. Germline CDR1 SGHDN, CDR2 FVKESK. This CDR3 is 13 amino acids long. V dropped 0 bases and J dropped 1 base, with 3 bases sitting between them. CDR3 protein: CASSQDLNYGYTF. The CDR3 coding sequence is TGTGCCAGCAGCCAAGATCTTAACTATGGCTACACCTTC.

CDR3 protein: CASRFQGGTDEQFF. The CDR3 DNA is TGTGCCAGCCGCTTCCAGGGGGGCACGGATGAGCAGTTCTTC. V usage is TRBV6-6 and J usage is TRBJ2-1; D perhaps matches TRBD1 (7 bases). Trimming took 8 bases from V and 8 from J, leaving 19 bases between them. This CDR3 is 14 amino acids long. Per germline, CDR1 MNHNY and CDR2 SVGAGI (reference sequence).

The chain links TRBV11-3 to TRBJ2-5; D gene unclear. Germline V CDR1 and CDR2: SGHNT, YENEEA. The CDR3 spans 14 residues. With 4 bases removed from V and 8 bases from J, the gap between germline ends came to 17 bases. The CDR3 DNA sequence: TGTGCCAGCAGCTCCCGGTGGTCTAGTCCCACCCAGTACTTC. Protein product: CASSSRWSSPTQYF. Supplemented by reference TRBV11-3 and TRBJ2-5, the full variable domain reads EAGVVQSPRYKIIEKKQPVAFWCNPISGHNTLYWYLQNLGQGPELLIRYENEEAVDDSQLPKDRFSAERLKGVDSTLKIQPAELGDSAVYLCASSSRWSSPTQYFGPGTRLLVL.

V usage is TRBV4-2 and J usage is TRBJ1-3; D remains unclear. Germline V CDR1 and CDR2: LGHNA, YNFKEQ. This CDR3 region has 15 residues. The germline V and J ends were trimmed by 4 bases and 0 bases, with 10 bases remaining between them. The CDR3: CASSPGGYSGNTIYF. As DNA, the CDR3 is TGTGCCAGCAGCCCCGGAGGGTACTCTGGAAACACCATATATTTT.

The gene calls are TRBV6-4 and TRBJ2-2; 7 bases are a match to TRBD2. CDR1 and CDR2 from the germline V gene are MRHNA and SNTAGT. Losses at the gene ends were 2 bases for V and 6 bases for J; bases not matched to a gene: 3. The CDR3 consists of 14 residues. The CDR3 loop reads CASSDGAGAGELFF. Written as DNA, the CDR3 is TGTGCCAGCAGTGACGGCGCGGGGGCCGGGGAGCTGTTTTTT.

V is TRBV6-5 and J is TRBJ2-7; D not certain. The CDR3 loop spans 13 amino acids. Between the trimmed V and J ends, which lost 2 bases and 1 base, there was a span of 6 bases. The germline V gene encodes CDR1 MNHEY and CDR2 SVGAGI. DNA of the CDR3: TGTGCCAGCAGTTACAGGCAGTCCTACGAGCAGTACTTC. Protein product: CASSYRQSYEQYF.

The rearrangement uses TRBV6-5 and TRBJ2-1, with no clear D. This CDR3 contains 12 residues. The germline V gene has CDR1 MNHEY and CDR2 SVGAGI. V was trimmed by 7 bases and J by 4 bases, leaving 8 bases between them. CDR3 in amino acids: CASINRYNEQFF. In nucleotides, the CDR3 is TGTGCCAGCATTAACAGATACAATGAGCAGTTCTTC.

This clone is medium-sized by share. Other DNA sequences in the same sample also yield this CDR3. This chain uses TRBV10-3 with TRBJ2-2; perhaps TRBD2 as D (6 bases). The length of the CDR3 is 12 residues. In germline, CDR1 is ENHRY, CDR2 SYGVKD. With 8 bases removed from V and 6 bases from J, the gap between germline ends came to 10 bases. DNA of the CDR3: TGTGCCATCGGAGGGGCCCCCGGGGAGCTGTTTTTT. Amino acid sequence: CAIGGAPGELFF.

The chain uses TRBV28 and TRBJ1-3; TRBD1 might be the D (5 bases). V gave up 2 bases and J gave up 7 bases, with 9 bases separating them. The CDR3 spans 13 residues. CDR1 and CDR2 from the germline V gene are MDHEN and SYDVKM. The CDR3 reads CASSLTRGNTIYF. The CDR3 region has the DNA TGTGCCAGCAGTTTAACTCGGGGGAACACCATATATTTT. Using reference TRBV28 and TRBJ1-3 for the parts outside the CDR3, the full variable domain is DVKVTQSSRYLVKRTGEKVFLECVQDMDHENMFWYRQDPGLGLRLIYFSYDVKMKEKGDIPEGYSVSREKKERFSLILESASTNQTSMYLCASSLTRGNTIYFGEGSWLTVV.

V and J are TRBV4-3 and TRBJ2-7; D gene unclear. V dropped 2 bases and J dropped 0 bases, with 5 bases sitting between them. CDR1 is LGHNA, CDR2 YSLEER, per germline. The CDR3 runs 13 residues. Here the CDR3 reads CASSQYSSYEQYF. CDR3 nucleotides: TGCGCCAGCAGCCAATACAGCTCCTACGAGCAGTACTTC.

This chain links TRBV27 with TRBJ1-1; TRBD1 aligns across 9 bases. In germline, CDR1 is MNHEY, CDR2 SMNVEV (reference sequence). Unmatched junction bases numbered 12, after V lost 6 bases and J lost 4 bases. This CDR3 comprises 16 residues. CDR3 loop: CASRLKQGALTTEAFF. In nucleotides, the CDR3 is TGTGCCAGCAGGTTGAAACAGGGGGCGTTGACCACTGAAGCTTTCTTT.

This clone has only one observation. This chain uses TRBV6-5 with TRBJ2-7; TRBD2 might be the D (5 bases). The CDR3 spans 14 residues. Trimming took off 9 bases at V and 5 bases at J, with 20 bases between the two ends. Germline CDR1 is MNHEY and CDR2 is SVGAGI. The CDR3 coding sequence is TGTGCCAGTAACGACATGGGTGGAGGCCACGAGCAGTACTTC. This encodes CASNDMGGGHEQYF.

Within the sample, this clone is large (0.1 to 1%). This chain connects TRBV19 to TRBJ1-5; 7 bases agree with TRBD1. Losses at the gene ends were 6 bases for V and 3 bases for J; bases not matched to a gene: 5. The CDR3 is made up of 14 amino acids. CDR1 LNHDA and CDR2 SQIVND come from the germline V gene (reference sequence). As DNA, the CDR3 is TGTGCCAGTAGGGTGACAGGGAACAATCAGCCCCAGCATTTT. Its protein product is CASRVTGNNQPQHF.

This chain links TRBV6-5 with TRBJ2-7; D possibly corresponds to TRBD2 (6 bases). Trimming pared 8 bases from V and 5 bases from J, leaving 13 bases between. Germline lookup yields CDR1 MNHEY and CDR2 SVGAGI. There are 12 residues in the CDR3. CDR3 residues: CASRELLNEQYF. In DNA form, the CDR3 reads TGTGCCAGCCGGGAGTTATTGAACGAGCAGTACTTC.

J is TRBJ2-3 and V is TRBV7-3; a weak D match, TRBD2 (6 bases). V lost 3 bases and J lost 4, with 8 bases in between. Germline CDR1 reads SGHTA; CDR2 reads FQGTGA. CDR3 size: 13 residues. CDR3 nucleotides: TGTGCCAGCAGCTTCGGGAGCGCAGATACGCAGTATTTT. Its translation: CASSFGSADTQYF. Combining the CDR3 with reference TRBV7-3 and TRBJ2-3 gives the whole variable domain GAGVSQTPSNKVTEKGKYVELRCDPISGHTALYWYRQSLGQGPEFLIYFQGTGAADDSGLPNDRFFAVRPEGSVSTLKIQRTERGDSAVYLCASSFGSADTQYFGPGTRLTVL.

The chain has TRBV30 and TRBJ2-5; 7 bases map to TRBD2. The germline CDR1 and CDR2 sequences are GTSNPN and SVGIG (reference sequence). The V and J ends lost 0 bases and 4 bases, in that order; junction bases with no gene match: 5. The CDR3 is made up of 14 amino acids. For the CDR3, the DNA is TGTGCCTGGAGTGTCGGGACTATTCTAGAGACCCAGTACTTC. This codes for CAWSVGTILETQYF.